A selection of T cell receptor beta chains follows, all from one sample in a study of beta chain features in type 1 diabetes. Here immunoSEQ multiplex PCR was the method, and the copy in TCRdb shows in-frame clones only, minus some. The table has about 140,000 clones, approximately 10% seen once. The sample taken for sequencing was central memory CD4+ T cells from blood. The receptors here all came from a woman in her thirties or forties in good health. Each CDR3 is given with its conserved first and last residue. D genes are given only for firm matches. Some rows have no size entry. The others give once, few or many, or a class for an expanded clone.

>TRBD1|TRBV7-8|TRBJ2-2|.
CASSLVQGALFGELFF
TGTGCCAGCAGCTTAGTCCAGGGGGCGCTTTTCGGGGAGCTGTTTTTT
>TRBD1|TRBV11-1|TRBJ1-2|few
CASSVRDRGPYGYTF
TGTGCCAGCAGCGTCCGGGACAGGGGCCCCTATGGCTACACCTTC
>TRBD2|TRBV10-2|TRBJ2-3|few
CASTPLAGGTDTQYF
TGCGCCAGCACGCCTCTAGCGGGGGGCACAGATACGCAGTATTTT
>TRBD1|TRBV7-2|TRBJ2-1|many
CASSLARGLGDNEQFF
TGTGCCAGCAGCTTAGCGAGGGGGCTGGGGGACAATGAGCAGTTCTTC
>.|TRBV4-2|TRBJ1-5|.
CASSQTPGGNQPQHF
TGTGCCAGCAGCCAGACCCCAGGGGGCAATCAGCCCCAGCATTTT
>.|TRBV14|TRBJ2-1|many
CASSQDLTRFNEQFF
TGTGCCAGCAGCCAAGACCTGACTAGATTTAATGAGCAGTTCTTC
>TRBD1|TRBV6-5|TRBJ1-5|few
CASRLDRGNQPQHF
TGTGCCAGCAGACTGGACAGGGGCAATCAGCCCCAGCATTTT
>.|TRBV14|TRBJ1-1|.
CASSQLTGEAFF
TGTGCCAGCAGCCAATTGACGGGAGAAGCTTTCTTT
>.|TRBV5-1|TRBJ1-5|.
CASSFDSRSNQPQHF
TGCGCCAGCAGCTTTGATAGTCGGAGCAATCAGCCCCAGCATTTT
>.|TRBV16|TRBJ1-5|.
CASTNFKPNQPQHF
TGTGCCAGCACCAACTTCAAACCAAATCAGCCCCAGCATTTT
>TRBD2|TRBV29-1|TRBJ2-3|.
CSVGSSGGAADTQYF
TGCAGCGTTGGCTCAAGCGGGGGGGCGGCAGATACGCAGTATTTT
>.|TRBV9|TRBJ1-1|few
CASSVEQGSTEAFF
TGTGCCAGCAGCGTAGAGCAGGGGAGCACTGAAGCTTTCTTT
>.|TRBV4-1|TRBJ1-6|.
CASSQDIGQPNSPLHF
TGCGCCAGCAGCCAAGATATCGGACAGCCTAATTCACCCCTCCACTTT
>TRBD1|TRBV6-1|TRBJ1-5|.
CATRQGSGGNQPQHF
TGTGCCACCAGACAGGGGTCGGGAGGCAATCAGCCCCAGCATTTT
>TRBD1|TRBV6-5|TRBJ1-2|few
CASRQQGRVNYGYTF
TGTGCCAGCAGACAACAGGGGCGGGTTAACTATGGCTACACCTTC
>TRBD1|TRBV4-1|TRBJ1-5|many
CASSPGGRYSNQPQHF
TGCGCCAGCAGCCCAGGGGGTAGATATAGCAATCAGCCCCAGCATTTT
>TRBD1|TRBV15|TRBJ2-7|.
CATSRNGDRVGDEQYF
TGTGCCACCAGCAGGAACGGGGACAGGGTGGGAGACGAGCAGTACTTC
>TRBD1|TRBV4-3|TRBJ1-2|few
CASSQDQGQGFGYTF
TGCGCCAGCAGCCAGGACCAGGGACAGGGCTTTGGCTACACCTTC
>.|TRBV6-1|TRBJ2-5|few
CASGGLLWTQYF
TGTGCCAGCGGGGGGTTACTATGGACCCAGTACTTC
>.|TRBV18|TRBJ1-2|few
CASSPDDSYGYTF
TGTGCCAGCTCACCAGACGACAGCTATGGCTACACCTTC
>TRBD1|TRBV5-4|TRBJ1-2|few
CASSFGQAPISRGYTF
TGTGCCAGCAGCTTCGGACAGGCCCCAATCTCGCGGGGCTACACCTTC
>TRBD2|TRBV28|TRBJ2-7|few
CASTPSGSSGTGEQYF
TGTGCCAGCACCCCCTCCGGGTCTAGCGGTACTGGGGAGCAGTACTTC
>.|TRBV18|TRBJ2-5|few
CASSPAGVETQYF
TGTGCCAGCTCACCGGCAGGGGTGGAGACCCAGTACTTC
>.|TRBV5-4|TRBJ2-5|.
CASSPRRGPQETQYF
TGTGCCAGCAGTCCCAGGCGGGGGCCCCAAGAGACCCAGTACTTC
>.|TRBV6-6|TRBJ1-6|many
CASNREYNSPLHF
TGTGCCAGCAACAGGGAGTATAATTCACCCCTCCACTTT
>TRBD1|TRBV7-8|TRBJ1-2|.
CASSPRTGGGGYTF
TGTGCCAGCAGCCCGAGGACAGGGGGCGGAGGCTACACCTTC
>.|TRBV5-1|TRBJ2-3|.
CASSLALGRGDTQYF
TGCGCCAGCAGCTTGGCCTTAGGAAGGGGGGATACGCAGTATTTT
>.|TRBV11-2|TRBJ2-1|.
CASSLLPANQANEQFF
TGTGCCAGCAGCTTACTCCCGGCTAACCAGGCCAATGAGCAGTTCTTC
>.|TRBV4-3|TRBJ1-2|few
CASSQDGAGFDYGYTF
TGCGCCAGCAGCCAAGACGGAGCAGGGTTTGACTATGGCTACACCTTC
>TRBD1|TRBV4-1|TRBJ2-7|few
CASSQDSVKQGYEQYF
TGCGCCAGCAGCCAAGATAGTGTGAAACAGGGGTACGAGCAGTACTTC
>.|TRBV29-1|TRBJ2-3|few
CSVEHTDTQYF
TGCAGCGTTGAACACACAGATACGCAGTATTTT
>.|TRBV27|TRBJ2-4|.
CASRDSLAKNIQYF
TGTGCCAGCAGGGACAGTTTAGCCAAAAACATTCAGTACTTC
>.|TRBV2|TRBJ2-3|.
CASSKWADTDTQYF
TGTGCCAGCAGCAAGTGGGCAGACACAGATACGCAGTATTTT
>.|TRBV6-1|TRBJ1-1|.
CASSEFQGNTEAFF
TGTGCCAGCAGTGAATTTCAGGGGAACACTGAAGCTTTCTTT
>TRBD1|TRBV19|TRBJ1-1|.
CASSRDRVNTEAFF
TGTGCCAGTAGTAGGGACAGGGTGAACACTGAAGCTTTCTTT
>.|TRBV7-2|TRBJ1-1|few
CASSADSPRTEAFF
TGTGCCAGCAGCGCGGACAGCCCTAGGACTGAAGCTTTCTTT
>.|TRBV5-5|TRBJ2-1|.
CASSLRSLEQFF
TGTGCCAGCAGCCTCAGGTCCCTTGAGCAGTTCTTC
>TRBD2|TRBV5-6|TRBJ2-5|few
CASSSTSGGPTYQETQYF
TGTGCCAGCAGCTCAACTAGCGGGGGCCCCACGTACCAAGAGACCCAGTACTTC
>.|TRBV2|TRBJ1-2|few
CASRDNANYGYTF
TGTGCCAGCAGAGACAACGCTAACTATGGCTACACCTTC
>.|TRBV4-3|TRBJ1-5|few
CASSQGRGRSNQPQHF
TGCGCCAGCAGCCAAGGAAGGGGCCGTAGCAATCAGCCCCAGCATTTT
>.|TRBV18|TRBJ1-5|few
CASSPAGLSEGPQHF
TGTGCCAGCTCACCCGCGGGTCTGTCGGAAGGGCCCCAGCATTTT
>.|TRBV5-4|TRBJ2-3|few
CASSSRIDTQYF
TGTGCCAGCAGCTCCCGTATAGATACGCAGTATTTT
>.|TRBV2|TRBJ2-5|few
CASSGTSTLQETQYF
TGTGCCAGCAGTGGAACTAGCACCCTCCAAGAGACCCAGTACTTC
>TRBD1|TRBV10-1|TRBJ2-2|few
CASSESTGANTGELFF
TGCGCCAGCAGTGAGTCGACAGGGGCTAACACCGGGGAGCTGTTTTTT
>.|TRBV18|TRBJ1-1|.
CASSLQWNTEAFF
TGTGCCAGCTCACTACAATGGAACACTGAAGCTTTCTTT